This T cell receptor (beta chain) is drawn from a study of OX40 agonist ivuxolimab in advanced cancers. V was shortened by 7 bases and J by 4 bases, with 16 bases between the two germline ends. Germline CDR1 and CDR2: LNHDA and SQIVND (reference sequence). The CDR3 is made up of 14 amino acids. Of note for this clone: Antigen unknown.

Clones were read by immunoSEQ multiplex PCR, and TCRdb kept only the in-frame ones, dropping some. The sample yields roughly 66,000 clones, 65% to 90% seen once. Overall study findings and caveats: The 0.1-3.0 mg/kg partial responders had among the lowest clonal expansion.

This chain links TRBV19 with TRBJ1-1; possible D gene TRBD1, 5 bases. This sequence was found in an adult with an advanced solid tumor such as melanoma, head and neck, liver or kidney cancer. The input for sequencing was CD4+ or CD8+ T cells sorted from blood, taken in a trial of the OX40 agonist ivuxolimab. Written as DNA, the CDR3 is TGTGCCAGTAAGGCCGCTGTGGGGGGCACTGAAGCTTTCTTT. Protein: CASKAAVGGTEAFF.